The 29 T cell receptor beta chains reported below all come from one sample, sequenced in a study of shared clonotypes between healthy human individuals. Assay: immunoSEQ multiplex PCR; the TCRdb copy retains only in-frame clones and omits some. The data contain over a million clones, approximately 97% of them singletons. The material sequenced was naive CD4+ T cells sorted from blood. This sample's subset: CD45RA+ positively selected. The receptors shown here come from a young man in good health.

The chain couples TRBV6-1 to TRBJ2-7; tentative D call: TRBD1 (7 bases). The CDR3 sequence is 16 residues long. From germline, CDR1 is MNHNS and CDR2 SASEGT. V was clipped by 3 bases and J by 4 bases, with 19 bases between them. The CDR3 region has the DNA TGTGCCAGCAGTGACCCGCACAGGGGTAGCGGATACGAGCAGTACTTC. It encodes CASSDPHRGSGYEQYF.

This clone is a singleton in its sample. The rearrangement links TRBV28 to TRBJ1-2; possibly TRBD1 for D (6 bases). Germline CDR1 reads MDHEN; CDR2 reads SYDVKM. This CDR3 spans 15 amino acids. The germline V and J ends were trimmed by 3 bases and 8 bases, with 19 bases remaining between them. The CDR3 DNA sequence: TGTGCCAGCAGTTTGGGGACACCCCTTGGGGAGGGCTACACCTTC. Amino acid sequence: CASSLGTPLGEGYTF.

The chain carries TRBV5-5 and TRBJ2-1; TRBD2 is a possible D gene (6 bases). The CDR3 has 15 residues. Germline lookup yields CDR1 SGHKS and CDR2 YYEKEE (reference sequence). The V end lost 1 base, the J end lost 0 bases, and 8 bases lay between the germline ends. The CDR3 DNA sequence: TGTGCCAGCAGCTTGACACTAGCCTCCTACAATGAGCAGTTCTTC. This encodes CASSLTLASYNEQFF.

The gene calls are TRBV6-5 and TRBJ2-1, with D maybe TRBD1 (6 bases). This CDR3 has 15 amino acids. Germline-derived CDR1 and CDR2 are MNHEY and SVGAGI. Trimming shortened V by 6 bases and J by 5 bases, and 17 bases separated the two germline ends. For the CDR3, the DNA is TGTGCCAGCAGCCCCCAGGGGAAGGGGAACAATGAGCAGTTCTTC. Translation: CASSPQGKGNNEQFF.

This clone was picked up one time. The rearrangement joins TRBV28 to TRBJ2-7; TRBD2 aligns across 7 bases. With V trimmed by 3 bases and J by 0 bases, 2 bases remained unmatched. Germline V lookup: CDR1 MDHEN, CDR2 SYDVKM. This CDR3 contains 14 residues. The CDR3 sequence is CASSLTSSSYEQYF. Written as DNA, the CDR3 is TGTGCCAGCAGTTTGACTAGCAGCTCCTACGAGCAGTACTTC.

This clone was detected a few times. The chain has TRBV28 and TRBJ2-7; D not resolved. V lost 6 bases and J 7 bases, leaving 10 bases between the germline ends. Germline assignment: CDR1 MDHEN and CDR2 SYDVKM. The CDR3 is 11 amino acids. As DNA, the CDR3 is TGTGCCAGCAGACTATCGCTAGAGCAGTACTTC. Protein sequence: CASRLSLEQYF.

The genes are TRBV2 and TRBJ2-3; D assignment may be TRBD1 or TRBD2 (5 bases each). Germline-derived CDR1 and CDR2 are SNHLY and FYNNEI. Trimming took off 7 bases at V and 2 bases at J, with 10 bases between the two ends. The CDR3 is made up of 13 amino acids. The DNA for the CDR3 is TGTGCCAGCAACGAGGGGTACACAGATACGCAGTATTTT. Translating gives CASNEGYTDTQYF.

This chain connects TRBV7-9 to TRBJ1-5, with a possible D match to TRBD1 (5 bases). The CDR3 has 16 amino acids. Germline V gene lookup returns CDR1 SEHNR and CDR2 FQNEAQ (reference sequence). Between the trimmed V and J ends, which lost 4 bases and 3 bases, there was a span of 16 bases. The CDR3 region is CASSSSSGLVNQPQHF. CDR3 in DNA: TGTGCCAGCAGCTCAAGTTCGGGACTGGTCAATCAGCCCCAGCATTTT.

The gene calls are TRBV27 and TRBJ2-3; 9 nucleotides agree with TRBD1. The CDR3 is 15 residues long. CDR1 is MNHEY and CDR2 is SMNVEV in the germline V gene (reference sequence). J lost 3 bases, V lost 6 bases, and 7 bases had no gene match. The CDR3 DNA sequence: TGTGCCAGCAGGCCGGACAGGGGCTATACAGATACGCAGTATTTT. This encodes CASRPDRGYTDTQYF.

This chain connects TRBV21-1 to TRBJ2-4; the table's TRBD2 call for D was not verified on the DNA. TRBV21-1 is termed a pseudogene. The CDR3 sequence is 16 residues long. The CDR3 sequence: CASSKGSGLAKNIQYF. The CDR3 bases are TGTGCCAGCAGCAAAGGGAGCGGATTAGCCAAAAACATTCAGTACTTC.

A single count supports this clone. A read error may account for a junction end that differs from germline. V usage is TRBV14 and J usage is TRBJ2-1; D is possibly TRBD1 (6 bases). This CDR3 has 9 amino acids. From germline, CDR1 is SGHDN and CDR2 FVKESK. CDR3 protein: CASSPDRIF. In DNA, the CDR3 is TGTGCCAGCAGTCCCGACAGGATCTTC.

V usage is TRBV7-9 and J usage is TRBJ1-2; 8 nucleotides agree with TRBD1. There are 13 residues in the CDR3. Germline V gene data show CDR1 as SEHNR and CDR2 as FQNEAQ (reference sequence). Trimming took 2 bases from V and 8 from J; bases not matched to a gene: 4. The CDR3 nucleotides read TGTGCCAGCAGCTTACAGGGGGCAACGGGCTACACCTTC. It specifies CASSLQGATGYTF. The entire variable domain, with the rest obtained from reference TRBV7-9 and TRBJ1-2, is as follows: DTGVSQNPRHKITKRGQNVTFRCDPISEHNRLYWYRQTLGQGPEFLTYFQNEAQLEKSRLLSDRFSAERPKGSFSTLEIQRTEQGDSAMYLCASSLQGATGYTFGSGTRLTVV.

The chain combines TRBV10-3 with TRBJ2-3; maybe TRBD2 (5 bases). Germline loops: CDR1 ENHRY, CDR2 SYGVKD. The CDR3 spans 14 residues. Trimming took off 7 bases at V and 0 bases at J, with 11 bases between the two ends. Written as DNA, the CDR3 is TGTGCCATCAAAAGCGGTTCTAGCACAGATACGCAGTATTTT. It specifies CAIKSGSSTDTQYF.

This clone was seen just once. V usage is TRBV7-2 and J usage is TRBJ2-7; TRBD1 might be the D (6 bases). Germline V gives CDR1 SGHTA, CDR2 FQGNSA. The CDR3 extends over 15 amino acids. V dropped 7 bases and J dropped 3 bases, with 19 bases sitting between them. CDR3 sequence (DNA): TGTGCCAGCACCCCCGCCCCAGGACAGATCTACGAGCAGTACTTC. Encoded protein: CASTPAPGQIYEQYF.

The J gene is TRBJ2-3, the V gene TRBV9; TRBD2 matches at 9 bases. This CDR3 has 15 amino acids. Germline V gene lookup returns CDR1 SGDLS and CDR2 YYNGEE. The V segment lost 0 bases and the J segment 5 bases; nucleotides outside the gene matches: 4. The CDR3 DNA reads TGTGCCAGCAGCGTAGCTCTAGCGGGAAGAGATACGCAGTATTTT. Encoded protein: CASSVALAGRDTQYF.

The chain couples TRBV5-1 to TRBJ1-4; D is uncertain. The germline V and J ends were trimmed by 4 bases and 3 bases, with 7 bases remaining between them. The germline CDR1 and CDR2 sequences are SGHRS and YFSETQ. This CDR3 has 13 amino acids. The CDR3 region is CASSNSPNEKLFF. In DNA, the CDR3 is TGCGCCAGCAGCAACAGCCCTAATGAAAAACTGTTTTTT.

This chain uses TRBV21-1 with TRBJ2-7; TRBD2, the table's D call, was not compared with the DNA. TRBV21-1 is labeled a pseudogene. The CDR3 totals 13 residues. Here the CDR3 reads CASRGLATYEQYF. As DNA, the CDR3 is TGTGCCAGCAGGGGACTAGCCACCTACGAGCAGTACTTC.

The chain uses TRBV9 and TRBJ2-5; 8 nucleotides align to TRBD1. Germline CDR1 is SGDLS and CDR2 is YYNGEE. The length of the CDR3 is 15 residues. V lost 0 bases, J lost 5 bases, and 6 bases stayed unmatched. CDR3 sequence reads: CASSVVGRGLETQYF. Here the CDR3 DNA reads TGTGCCAGCAGCGTAGTTGGCAGGGGGCTGGAGACCCAGTACTTC.

The CDR3 bases are TGTGCCAGCAGCGATCGACAGTCTCCAGATCAGCCCCAGCATTTT. This translates into CASSDRQSPDQPQHF. The V and J genes are TRBV2 and TRBJ1-5, with D maybe TRBD1 (5 bases). V was shortened by 6 bases and J by 5 bases, with 17 bases between the two germline ends. The CDR3 runs to 15 residues. The V gene's germline CDR1 is SNHLY and CDR2 FYNNEI.

The count of this clone is one. The genes are TRBV10-3 and TRBJ2-2; the D call may be TRBD1 or TRBD2 (5 bases each). The CDR3 spans 14 residues. The germline gives CDR1 ENHRY, CDR2 SYGVKD. Trimming pared 4 bases from V and 0 bases from J, leaving 6 bases between. The CDR3 DNA reads TGTGCCATCAGTGGGGGACCGAACACCGGGGAGCTGTTTTTT. It codes for CAISGGPNTGELFF.

The chain uses TRBV7-9 and TRBJ2-1, with D maybe TRBD2 (5 bases). The CDR3 sequence is 13 residues long. V was shortened by 3 bases and J by 7 bases, with 10 bases between the two germline ends. Per the germline V gene, CDR1 is SEHNR and CDR2 is FQNEAQ (reference sequence). CDR3 sequence reads: CASSLRVGNEQFF. CDR3 in DNA: TGTGCCAGCAGCTTGAGGGTCGGGAATGAGCAGTTCTTC.

This clone occurred once. The chain links TRBV6-6 to TRBJ2-7, with TRBD2 identical over 9 bases. The V segment lost 4 bases and the J segment 2 bases; nucleotides outside the gene matches: 6. CDR1 is MNHNY, CDR2 SVGAGI, per germline (reference sequence). CDR3 size: 15 residues. CDR3 loop: CASSLIAGAPYEQYF. CDR3 nucleotides: TGTGCCAGCAGTTTAATAGCGGGAGCCCCCTACGAGCAGTACTTC.

The gene calls are TRBV13 and TRBJ1-1; D not certain. Looked up from germline, CDR1 is PRHDT and CDR2 is FYEKMQ (reference sequence). V gave up 5 bases and J gave up 4 bases, with 11 bases separating them. The CDR3 length is 13 residues. In nucleotides, the CDR3 is TGTGCCAGCAGCCTCGTCCGTCTCACTGAAGCTTTCTTT. Translated, it gives CASSLVRLTEAFF.

The chain uses TRBV29-1 and TRBJ2-7; 7 nucleotides line up with TRBD2. CDR1 is SQVTM and CDR2 is ANQGSEA in the germline V gene. Unmatched junction bases numbered 9, after V lost 4 bases and J lost 6 bases. The CDR3 consists of 13 residues. CDR3 DNA: TGCAGCGTTGCAACTAGCGAGTACGGCGAGCAGTACTTC. This gives the protein CSVATSEYGEQYF.

This clone appeared once. The chain uses TRBV10-3 and TRBJ2-2; perhaps TRBD1 as D (5 bases). There are 15 residues in the CDR3. V lost 0 bases to trimming and J lost 5 bases, with 10 bases between them. Germline V lookup: CDR1 ENHRY, CDR2 SYGVKD. For the CDR3, the DNA is TGTGCCATCAGTGAGTCGCGAACAGGAACCGGGGAGCTGTTTTTT. Its translation: CAISESRTGTGELFF.

The chain is built from TRBV6-5 and TRBJ2-1; D possibly corresponds to TRBD1 (6 bases). The CDR3 spans 15 residues. The germline V gene encodes CDR1 MNHEY and CDR2 SVGAGI. Trimming left V 0 bases short and J 5 bases short, with 11 bases between. The CDR3 loop reads CASSYSRDKHNEQFF. CDR3 in DNA: TGTGCCAGCAGTTACTCGAGGGACAAGCACAATGAGCAGTTCTTC.

The chain has TRBV28 and TRBJ1-5; no definite D call. Germline CDR1 is MDHEN and CDR2 is SYDVKM. V was trimmed by 5 bases and J by 6 bases, leaving 20 bases between them. The CDR3 sequence is 16 residues long. CDR3 sequence: CASSPRGSGLSQPQHF. Written as DNA, the CDR3 is TGTGCCAGCAGTCCCAGAGGATCGGGGTTGAGTCAGCCCCAGCATTTT. The variable domain in full, completed from reference TRBV28 and TRBJ1-5, reads DVKVTQSSRYLVKRTGEKVFLECVQDMDHENMFWYRQDPGLGLRLIYFSYDVKMKEKGDIPEGYSVSREKKERFSLILESASTNQTSMYLCASSPRGSGLSQPQHFGDGTRLSIL.

This clone was seen a single time. The J gene is TRBJ2-1, the V gene TRBV7-8; 7 bases line up with TRBD2. This CDR3 contains 18 residues. After removal of 2 bases from V and 6 bases from J, the junction contained 16 bases not matched to a gene. Germline-derived CDR1 and CDR2 are SGHVS and FQNEAQ. CDR3: CASSLRGLVTSESNEQFF. DNA for the CDR3: TGTGCCAGCAGCTTAAGGGGTTTGGTTACTAGCGAGAGCAATGAGCAGTTCTTC. Complete variable domain (other parts from reference TRBV7-8 and TRBJ2-1): GAGVSQSPRYKVAKRGQDVALRCDPISGHVSLFWYQQALGQGPEFLTYFQNEAQLDKSGLPSDRFFAERPEGSVSTLKIQRTQQEDSAVYLCASSLRGLVTSESNEQFFGPGTRLTVL.

The V call is TRBV7-9, the J call TRBJ2-5; D gene unclear. Trimming cost V 3 bases and J 4 bases, with 15 bases left between them. CDR1 is SEHNR and CDR2 is FQNEAQ in the germline V gene (reference sequence). This CDR3 comprises 15 residues. This CDR3 is CASSFLDRLGETQYF. CDR3 coding DNA: TGTGCCAGCAGCTTTTTAGACCGACTGGGAGAGACCCAGTACTTC.